This T cell receptor (beta chain) was sequenced in a study of tissue T cells after allogeneic stem cell transplantation. Study details: CD3+ T cells were flow-sorted when enough cells; otherwise DNA extracted directly. Study-wide findings and caveats: TCR repertoires tracked anatomic similarity, regardless of disease or transplant status.

Produced via immunoSEQ multiplex PCR; TCRdb's table is partial and in-frame only. The sample shows some 45,000 clones, about nine tenths of them seen only once. As concerns this clone: The antigen remains unidentified.

The starting material was blood, obtained before transplantation. The sequence came from a woman aged 40-75 years who later had graft-versus-host disease after an allogeneic stem cell transplant.

CDR3 coding DNA: TGCGCCAGCAGCTCGGAGAGAGGGACTAGCGGCTACAATGAGCAGTTCTTC. This gives the protein CASSSERGTSGYNEQFF. The V and J genes are TRBV5-1 and TRBJ2-1; TRBD2 matches at 11 bases. CDR3 length: 17 residues. Trimming at V came to 3 bases and at J to 3 bases, leaving 8 bases not matched to a gene. CDR1 and CDR2 (germline): SGHRS, YFSETQ.